This T cell receptor beta chain derives from a study of shared clonotypes between healthy human individuals. TCRdb's copy holds only in-frame clones and misses some; the assay was immunoSEQ multiplex PCR. The sample has some 2.1 million clones; about 94% are singletons. Naive CD8 cells lacked CD45RO, underwent positive selection for CCR7 and left out terminally differentiated effector memory CD45RA+ cells. This CDR3 comprises 15 residues. The germline V gene has CDR1 MNHEY and CDR2 SMNVEV (reference sequence). The V segment lost 6 bases and the J segment 1 base; nucleotides outside the gene matches: 6.

The sample comprised naive CD8+ T cells sorted from blood. V and J are TRBV27 and TRBJ2-5; TRBD2 aligns across 9 bases. The clonotype comes from a man aged 18-30 years in good health. CDR3 residues: CASSDKTSGQETQYF. The CDR3, as DNA: TGTGCCAGCAGCGACAAGACTAGCGGCCAAGAGACCCAGTACTTC.